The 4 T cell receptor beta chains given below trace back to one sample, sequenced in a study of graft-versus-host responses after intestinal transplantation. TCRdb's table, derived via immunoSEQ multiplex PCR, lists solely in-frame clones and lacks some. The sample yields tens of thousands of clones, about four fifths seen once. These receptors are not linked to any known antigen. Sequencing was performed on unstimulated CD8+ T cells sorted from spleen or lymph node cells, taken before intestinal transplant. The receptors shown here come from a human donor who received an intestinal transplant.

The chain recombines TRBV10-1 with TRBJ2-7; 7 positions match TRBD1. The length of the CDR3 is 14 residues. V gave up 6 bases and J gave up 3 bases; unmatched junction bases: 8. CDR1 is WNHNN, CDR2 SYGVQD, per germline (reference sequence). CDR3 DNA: TGCGCCAGCAGCCAGAGACAGGGTTACTACGAGCAGTACTTC. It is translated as CASSQRQGYYEQYF.

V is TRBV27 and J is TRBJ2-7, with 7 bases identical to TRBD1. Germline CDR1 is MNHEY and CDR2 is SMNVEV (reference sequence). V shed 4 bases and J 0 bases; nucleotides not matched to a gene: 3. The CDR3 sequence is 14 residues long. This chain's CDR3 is CASSSDRDSYEQYF. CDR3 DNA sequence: TGTGCCAGCAGTTCTGACAGGGACTCCTACGAGCAGTACTTC.

CDR3 DNA sequence: TGTGCCAGCAGTAGCCCCCGGACAGGGGTAATCTACGAGCAGTACTTC. This codes for CASSSPRTGVIYEQYF. V is TRBV2 and J is TRBJ2-7, with 9 bases lining up with TRBD1. The CDR3 totals 16 residues. Germline V gene data show CDR1 as SNHLY and CDR2 as FYNNEI. Trimming at V came to 5 bases and at J to 3 bases, leaving 11 bases not matched to a gene.

The CDR3 loop is CASSEESSEYEQYF. The CDR3 nucleotides read TGTGCCAGCAGTGAAGAGAGTAGCGAGTACGAGCAGTACTTC. The V and J genes are TRBV6-5 and TRBJ2-7; D is perhaps TRBD2 (5 bases). The CDR3 has 14 amino acids. Trimming left V 5 bases short and J 4 bases short, with 15 bases between. Per germline, CDR1 MNHEY and CDR2 SVGAGI.